The clone carrying this T cell receptor beta chain was seen only a few times. Its antigen is still unknown. The data belong to a study of Tregs in tolerant kidney transplant recipients. The wider study: Recipient Tregs were cultured approximately 16 days with activated donor B cells and IL-2. Study-wide results and caveats: The most relevant donor-specific Treg TCRbeta repertoire apparently came from expansion with activated donor B cells.

CDR1 is MDHEN and CDR2 is SYDVKM in the germline V gene. This CDR3 contains 15 residues. Trimming took 4 bases from V and 4 from J, leaving 14 bases between them. Sequencing used immunoSEQ multiplex PCR; TCRdb keeps in-frame clones, though not all of them. The table has some 1,800 clones, approximately 40% seen once. V gene TRBV28 combines with J gene TRBJ2-1; D possibly matches TRBD1 or TRBD2 (5 bases each). This clonotype was obtained from a human patient who received a combined kidney and bone marrow transplant. Some T cells may be the graft donor's. Sequenced: Tregs from blood cultured with allogeneic cells. The CDR3 nucleotides are TGTGCCAGCAGTTCTATCGGGACCTTATACAATGAGCAGTTCTTC. This translates into CASSSIGTLYNEQFF.